This T cell receptor beta chain appears in the sequencing data of a study of cytomegalovirus exposure and HLA in healthy donors. Study-wide findings and caveats: TRBV6-2, TRBV6-3 and other indistinguishable V segments were excluded. Most of the CMV-associated TCR beta chains (in a later analysis) appeared to be HLA-restricted. Reportedly, diagnosis of cytomegalovirus status by the classifier showed high specificity and sensitivity.

Note on this clone: The antigen is undetermined. The junction departs from germline at one end; a sequencing error may be responsible.

The PCR employed 60 Vbeta primers together with 13 Jbeta primers. Repertoires were generated with immunoSEQ multiplex PCR, while TCRdb's copy carries only in-frame clones and drops some. The sample has 200,000 or so clones, about 87% seen once. Looked up from germline, CDR1 is SEHNR and CDR2 is FQNEAQ (reference sequence). The CDR3 consists of 16 residues. The chain links TRBV7-9 to TRBJ1-2; TRBD1 agrees at 10 bases. The sample taken for sequencing was PBMCs. This TCR came from a man aged 25 to 40 in good health and CMV-seronegative. CDR3 residues: CSSSLAGTGDICGYTF. CDR3 in DNA: TGTTCCAGCAGCTTGGCGGGGACAGGGGACATCTGTGGCTACACCTTC.